The clone carrying this T cell receptor (beta chain) was counted only a few times. The CDR3 length is 14 residues. V dropped 3 bases and J dropped 4 bases, with 13 bases sitting between them. The germline V gene encodes CDR1 ENHRY and CDR2 SYGVKD. These data originate in a study of graft-versus-host responses after intestinal transplantation. Study overall: Recipients got multivisceral, liver-intestinal, or isolated intestinal transplants.

Method: immunoSEQ multiplex PCR; TCRdb's copy keeps in-frame clones and lacks some. The sample holds about 100,000 clones, around nine tenths seen once. The genes are TRBV10-3 and TRBJ2-7; possible D gene TRBD1, 6 bases. This receptor was taken from a human patient who received an intestinal transplant, so some T cells may come from the graft donor. The sample in question was PBMCs, obtained 453 days after intestinal transplant. CDR3 in DNA: TGTGCCATCAGTGACGGGACACTCAAGTACGAGCAGTACTTC. Translating gives CAISDGTLKYEQYF.